This T cell receptor (beta chain) originates from a study of Tregs in tolerant kidney transplant recipients. Thawed PBMCs were FACS-sorted into unstimulated CD4+CD25+CD127- regulatory T cells, CD4+CD25- non-regulatory cells, CD4 and CD8 cells. Produced via immunoSEQ multiplex PCR; TCRdb's table is partial and in-frame only. Among 120,000 or so clones listed, roughly nine tenths were seen once. The TCR was taken from a human donor in good health. The sequenced material came from CD4+ T cells from blood.

The CDR3 here is CASSLVPSQETQYF. The CDR3 DNA sequence: TGTGCCAGCAGCTTAGTGCCATCCCAAGAGACCCAGTACTTC. The chain recombines TRBV7-2 with TRBJ2-5; no clear D. The germline CDR1 and CDR2 sequences are SGHTA and FQGNSA. The CDR3 has 14 residues. The V end was cut by 1 base, the J end by 1 base, with 7 bases between.